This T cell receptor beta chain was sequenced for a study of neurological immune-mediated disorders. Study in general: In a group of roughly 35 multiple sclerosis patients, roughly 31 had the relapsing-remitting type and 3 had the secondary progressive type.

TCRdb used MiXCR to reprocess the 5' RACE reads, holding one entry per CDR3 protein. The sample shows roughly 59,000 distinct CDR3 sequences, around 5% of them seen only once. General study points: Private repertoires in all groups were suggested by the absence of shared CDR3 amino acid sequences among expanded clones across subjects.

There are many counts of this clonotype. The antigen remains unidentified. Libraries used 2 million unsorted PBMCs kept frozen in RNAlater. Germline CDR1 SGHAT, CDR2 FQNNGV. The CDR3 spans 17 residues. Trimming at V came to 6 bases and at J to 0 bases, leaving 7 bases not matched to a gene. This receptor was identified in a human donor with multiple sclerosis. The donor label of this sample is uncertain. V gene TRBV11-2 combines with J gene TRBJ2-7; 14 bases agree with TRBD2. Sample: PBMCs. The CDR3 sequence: CASRPRTSGGFSYEQYF. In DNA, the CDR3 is TGTGCCAGCAGACCTAGGACTAGCGGGGGGTTCTCCTACGAGCAGTACTTC.